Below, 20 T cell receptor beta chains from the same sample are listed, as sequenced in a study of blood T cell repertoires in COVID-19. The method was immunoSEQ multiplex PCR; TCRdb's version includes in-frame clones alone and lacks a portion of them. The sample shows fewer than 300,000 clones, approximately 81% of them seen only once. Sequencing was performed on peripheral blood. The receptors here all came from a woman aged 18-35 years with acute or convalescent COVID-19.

The CDR3, as DNA: TGTGCCAGCAGCTTAGAGGGGCGGGGGGCTGAAGCTTTCTTT. This gives the protein CASSLEGRGAEAFF. This chain links TRBV7-9 with TRBJ1-1, with D possibly TRBD1 on 5 matching bases. Trimming cost V 1 base and J 6 bases, with 12 bases left between them. CDR1 is SEHNR, CDR2 FQNEAQ, per germline (reference sequence). This CDR3 comprises 14 residues.

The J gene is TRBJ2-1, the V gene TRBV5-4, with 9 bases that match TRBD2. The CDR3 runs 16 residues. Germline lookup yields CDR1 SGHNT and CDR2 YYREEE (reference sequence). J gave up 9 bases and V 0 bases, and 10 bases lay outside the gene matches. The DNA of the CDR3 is TGTGCCAGCAGCTTGGATCCGGTTAGCGGGAGAGGTGAGCAGTTCTTC. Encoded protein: CASSLDPVSGRGEQFF.

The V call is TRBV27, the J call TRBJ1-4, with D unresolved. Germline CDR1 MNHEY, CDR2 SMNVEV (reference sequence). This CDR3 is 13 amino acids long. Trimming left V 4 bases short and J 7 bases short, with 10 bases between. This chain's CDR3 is CASSSQTREKLFF. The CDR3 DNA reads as TGTGCCAGCAGTTCCCAGACTCGTGAAAAACTGTTTTTT.

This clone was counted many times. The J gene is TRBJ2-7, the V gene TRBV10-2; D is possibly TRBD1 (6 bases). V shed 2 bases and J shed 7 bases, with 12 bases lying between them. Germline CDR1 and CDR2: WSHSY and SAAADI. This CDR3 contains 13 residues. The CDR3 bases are TGCGCCAGCAGTGAGCCAGAGAGGGGGGAGCAGTACTTC. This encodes CASSEPERGEQYF.

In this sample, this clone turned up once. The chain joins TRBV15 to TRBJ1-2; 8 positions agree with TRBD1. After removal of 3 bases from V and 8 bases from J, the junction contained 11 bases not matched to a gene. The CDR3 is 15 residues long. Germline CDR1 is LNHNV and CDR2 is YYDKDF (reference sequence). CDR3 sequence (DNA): TGTGCCACCAGCAGGCCAATTGGACAGGGACGAGGCTACACCTTC. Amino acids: CATSRPIGQGRGYTF.

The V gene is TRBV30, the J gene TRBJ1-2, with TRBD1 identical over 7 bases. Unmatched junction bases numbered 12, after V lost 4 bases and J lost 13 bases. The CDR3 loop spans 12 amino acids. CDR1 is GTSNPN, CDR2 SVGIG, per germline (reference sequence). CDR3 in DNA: TGTGCCTGGAAGGCGACAGGGATTTCGGGCACCTTC. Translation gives CAWKATGISGTF.

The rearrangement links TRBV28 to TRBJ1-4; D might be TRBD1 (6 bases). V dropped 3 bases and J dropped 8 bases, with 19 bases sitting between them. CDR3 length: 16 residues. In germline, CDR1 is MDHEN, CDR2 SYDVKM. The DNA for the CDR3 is TGTGCCAGCAGTTTCACCCCGACAGGAACGGGCGAAAAACTGTTTTTT. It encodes CASSFTPTGTGEKLFF.

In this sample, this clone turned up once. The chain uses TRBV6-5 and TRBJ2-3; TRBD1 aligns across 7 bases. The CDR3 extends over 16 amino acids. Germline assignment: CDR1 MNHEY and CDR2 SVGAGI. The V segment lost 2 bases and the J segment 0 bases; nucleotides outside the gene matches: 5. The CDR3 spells CASSYRQGSSTDTQYF. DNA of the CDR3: TGTGCCAGCAGTTACCGACAGGGCTCAAGCACAGATACGCAGTATTTT.

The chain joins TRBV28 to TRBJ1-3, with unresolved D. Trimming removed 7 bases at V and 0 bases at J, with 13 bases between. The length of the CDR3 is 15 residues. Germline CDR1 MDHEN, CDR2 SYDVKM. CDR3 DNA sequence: TGTGCCAGCAACGGCCCGGGAAACTCTGGAAACACCATATATTTT. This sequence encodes CASNGPGNSGNTIYF.

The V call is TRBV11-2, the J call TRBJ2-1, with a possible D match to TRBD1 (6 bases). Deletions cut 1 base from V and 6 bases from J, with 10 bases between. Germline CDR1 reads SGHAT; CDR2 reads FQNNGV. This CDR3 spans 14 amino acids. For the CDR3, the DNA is TGTGCCAGCAGCTTAGTTACAGGGACCAATGAGCAGTTCTTC. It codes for CASSLVTGTNEQFF.

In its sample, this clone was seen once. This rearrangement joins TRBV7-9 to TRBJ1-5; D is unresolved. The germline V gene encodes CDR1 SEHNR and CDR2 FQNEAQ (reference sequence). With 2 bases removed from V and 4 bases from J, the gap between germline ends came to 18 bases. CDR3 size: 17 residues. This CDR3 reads CASSLTDGGWANQPQHF. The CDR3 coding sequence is TGTGCCAGCAGCTTAACCGACGGAGGTTGGGCTAATCAGCCCCAGCATTTT. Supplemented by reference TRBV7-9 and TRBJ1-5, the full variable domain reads DTGVSQNPRHKITKRGQNVTFRCDPISEHNRLYWYRQTLGQGPEFLTYFQNEAQLEKSRLLSDRFSAERPKGSFSTLEIQRTEQGDSAMYLCASSLTDGGWANQPQHFGDGTRLSIL.

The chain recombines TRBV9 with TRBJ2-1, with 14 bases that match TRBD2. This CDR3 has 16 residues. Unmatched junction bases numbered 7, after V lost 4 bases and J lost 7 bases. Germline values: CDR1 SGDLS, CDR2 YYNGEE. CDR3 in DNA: TGTGCCAGCAGCTCGCGACTAGCGGGAGGGCGAAATGAGCAGTTCTTC. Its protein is CASSSRLAGGRNEQFF.

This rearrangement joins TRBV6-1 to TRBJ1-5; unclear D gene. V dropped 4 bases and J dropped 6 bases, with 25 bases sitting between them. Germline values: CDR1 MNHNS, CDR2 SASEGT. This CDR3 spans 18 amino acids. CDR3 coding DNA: TGTGCCAGCAGTGCCAACCGGACCCCGGGAGGTGGAGTTCAGCCCCAGCATTTT. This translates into CASSANRTPGGGVQPQHF.

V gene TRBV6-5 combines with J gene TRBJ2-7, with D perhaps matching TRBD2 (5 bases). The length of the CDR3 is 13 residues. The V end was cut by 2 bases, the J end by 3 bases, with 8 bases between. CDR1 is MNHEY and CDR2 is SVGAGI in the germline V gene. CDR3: CASSYRGNYEQYF. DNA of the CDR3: TGTGCCAGCAGTTACCGGGGAAACTACGAGCAGTACTTC.

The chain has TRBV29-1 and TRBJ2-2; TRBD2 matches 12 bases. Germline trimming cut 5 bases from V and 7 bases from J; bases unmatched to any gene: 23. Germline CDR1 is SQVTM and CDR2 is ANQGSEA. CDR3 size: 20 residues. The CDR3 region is CSVLLPLRLAGAGRNGELFF. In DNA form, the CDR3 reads TGCAGCGTTCTCCTCCCTTTGAGACTAGCGGGAGCCGGGAGGAACGGGGAGCTGTTTTTT.

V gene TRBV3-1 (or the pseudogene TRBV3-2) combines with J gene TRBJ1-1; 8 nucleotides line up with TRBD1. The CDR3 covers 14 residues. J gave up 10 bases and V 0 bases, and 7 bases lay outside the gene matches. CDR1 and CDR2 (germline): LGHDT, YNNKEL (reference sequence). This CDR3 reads CASSQDQTGVSAFF. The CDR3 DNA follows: TGTGCCAGCAGCCAAGATCAGACAGGGGTCTCAGCTTTCTTT.

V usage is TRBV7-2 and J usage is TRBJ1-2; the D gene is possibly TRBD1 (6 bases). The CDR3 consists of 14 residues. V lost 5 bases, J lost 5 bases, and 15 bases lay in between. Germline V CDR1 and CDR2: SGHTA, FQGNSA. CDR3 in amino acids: CASSTRQAEYGYTF. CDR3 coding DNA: TGTGCCAGCAGCACCAGACAGGCCGAATATGGCTACACCTTC.

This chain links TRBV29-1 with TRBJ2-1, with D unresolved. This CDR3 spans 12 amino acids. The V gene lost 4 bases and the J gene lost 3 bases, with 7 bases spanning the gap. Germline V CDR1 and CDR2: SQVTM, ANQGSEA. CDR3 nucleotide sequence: TGCAGCGTTGGCCCAGGCTACAATGAGCAGTTCTTC. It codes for CSVGPGYNEQFF.

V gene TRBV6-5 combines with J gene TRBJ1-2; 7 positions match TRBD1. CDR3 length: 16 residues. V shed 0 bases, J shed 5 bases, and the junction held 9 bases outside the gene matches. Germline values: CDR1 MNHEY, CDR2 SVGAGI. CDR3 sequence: CASSYSSFTGEYGYTF. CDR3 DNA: TGTGCCAGCAGTTACTCGAGTTTCACAGGGGAATATGGCTACACCTTC.

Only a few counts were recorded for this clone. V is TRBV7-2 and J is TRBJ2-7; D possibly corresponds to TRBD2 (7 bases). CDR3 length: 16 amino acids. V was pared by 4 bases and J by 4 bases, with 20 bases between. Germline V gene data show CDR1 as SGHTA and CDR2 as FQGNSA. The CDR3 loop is CASSSETARGGYEQYF. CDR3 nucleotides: TGTGCCAGCAGCTCAGAGACGGCTAGGGGGGGGTACGAGCAGTACTTC.